One and the same sample provided the 11 T cell receptor beta chains below, sequenced in a study of blood T cell repertoires in COVID-19. The repertoire was sequenced with immunoSEQ multiplex PCR; TCRdb's copy has only in-frame clones and lacks some. The data show over 250,000 clones, with around nine tenths seen just once and around 13% held by the top ten. Sequenced material: peripheral blood. These receptors originate from a woman aged 55-69 years with acute or convalescent COVID-19.

This chain connects TRBV6-2 or TRBV6-3 to TRBJ2-7; TRBD2 is a possible D gene (5 bases). The CDR3 sequence is 13 residues long. Germline CDR1 and CDR2: MNHEY and SVGEGT. V was clipped by 4 bases and J by 3 bases, with 10 bases between them. This chain's CDR3 is CASSFYRDYEQYF. The CDR3 DNA reads as TGTGCCAGCAGTTTTTACCGGGACTACGAGCAGTACTTC.

This rearrangement joins TRBV27 to TRBJ2-7, with 7 nucleotides matching TRBD2. The CDR3 has 16 residues. Per the germline V gene, CDR1 is MNHEY and CDR2 is SMNVEV (reference sequence). Trimming cost V 0 bases and J 0 bases; bases outside gene matches: 5. The CDR3 loop is CASSLSGLGNSYEQYF. The CDR3 coding sequence is TGTGCCAGCAGTTTATCAGGACTAGGTAACTCCTACGAGCAGTACTTC.

This rearrangement joins TRBV27 to TRBJ2-1; tentatively, D is TRBD2 (7 bases). CDR1 and CDR2 from the germline V gene are MNHEY and SMNVEV (reference sequence). V lost 3 bases, J lost 10 bases, and 16 bases lay in between. The CDR3 is 14 amino acids. As DNA, the CDR3 is TGTGCCAGCAGTTTCTTAGGGGGGGCGTACGAGCAGTTCTTC. This sequence encodes CASSFLGGAYEQFF.

This chain connects TRBV12-3 or TRBV12-4 to TRBJ1-2; 8 bases agree with TRBD1. The V segment lost 3 bases and the J segment 6 bases; nucleotides outside the gene matches: 3. The CDR3 contains 13 residues. CDR3 region: CASSLSGGNGYTF. In DNA, the CDR3 is TGTGCCAGCAGTTTGTCAGGGGGCAATGGCTACACCTTC.

The rearrangement links TRBV21-1 to TRBJ2-5; the table names TRBD2, a call not compared with the DNA. TRBV21-1 is classified as a pseudogene. The CDR3 loop spans 20 amino acids. The CDR3 here is CASSKEVAAPRKAVQETQYF. DNA of the CDR3: TGTGCCAGCAGCAAAGAGGTGGCGGCCCCCAGGAAAGCGGTCCAAGAGACCCAGTACTTC.

The chain has TRBV11-2 and TRBJ2-7, with 7 bases aligning to TRBD2. Germline lookup yields CDR1 SGHAT and CDR2 FQNNGV. The CDR3 has 14 amino acids. V was clipped by 8 bases and J by 2 bases; unmatched bases: 9. The CDR3 DNA follows: TGTGCCAGCGCCATTAGCGGGCCCCCCTACGAGCAGTACTTC. The encoded protein is CASAISGPPYEQYF.

This clone came up a few times. The CDR3 DNA reads as TGTGCCAGCAGCTTAGGGGCCTCCAAAAACATTCAGTACTTC. It is translated as CASSLGASKNIQYF. The chain combines TRBV7-2 with TRBJ2-4; D call uncertain. This CDR3 is built from 14 residues. Deletions cut 1 base from V and 2 bases from J, with 6 bases between. CDR1 and CDR2 from the germline V gene are SGHTA and FQGNSA.

V gene TRBV6-4 combines with J gene TRBJ1-5; perhaps TRBD1 as D (5 bases). This CDR3 contains 13 residues. From germline, CDR1 is MRHNA and CDR2 SNTAGT. With 5 bases removed from V and 0 bases from J, the gap between germline ends came to 5 bases. CDR3 DNA: TGTGCCAGCAGTACAGGTAGCAATCAGCCCCAGCATTTT. As protein: CASSTGSNQPQHF.

The CDR3 DNA sequence: TGTGCCAGCAGTTTAGTCCAAGGACAGGTAACTGAAGCTTTCTTT. It is translated as CASSLVQGQVTEAFF. This chain connects TRBV27 to TRBJ1-1, with TRBD1 identical over 7 bases. This CDR3 is built from 15 residues. The germline CDR1 and CDR2 sequences are MNHEY and SMNVEV (reference sequence). V was pared by 2 bases and J by 5 bases, with 8 bases of the junction left unmatched.

This chain uses TRBV24-1 with TRBJ1-2; TRBD1 is a possible D gene (6 bases). The V end was cut by 5 bases, the J end by 8 bases, with 11 bases between. Germline CDR1 KGHDR, CDR2 SFDVKD. The CDR3 consists of 12 residues. The chain's CDR3 is CATSARGQGYTF. CDR3 sequence (DNA): TGTGCCACCAGTGCCAGGGGCCAGGGCTACACCTTC.

V is TRBV19 and J is TRBJ1-1; D is perhaps TRBD1 (5 bases). The V gene lost 5 bases and the J gene lost 7 bases, with 14 bases spanning the gap. This CDR3 has 13 residues. From germline, CDR1 is LNHDA and CDR2 SQIVND (reference sequence). The CDR3 loop reads CASSPTPGGEAFF. CDR3 bases: TGTGCCAGTAGTCCGACTCCCGGGGGTGAAGCTTTCTTT.